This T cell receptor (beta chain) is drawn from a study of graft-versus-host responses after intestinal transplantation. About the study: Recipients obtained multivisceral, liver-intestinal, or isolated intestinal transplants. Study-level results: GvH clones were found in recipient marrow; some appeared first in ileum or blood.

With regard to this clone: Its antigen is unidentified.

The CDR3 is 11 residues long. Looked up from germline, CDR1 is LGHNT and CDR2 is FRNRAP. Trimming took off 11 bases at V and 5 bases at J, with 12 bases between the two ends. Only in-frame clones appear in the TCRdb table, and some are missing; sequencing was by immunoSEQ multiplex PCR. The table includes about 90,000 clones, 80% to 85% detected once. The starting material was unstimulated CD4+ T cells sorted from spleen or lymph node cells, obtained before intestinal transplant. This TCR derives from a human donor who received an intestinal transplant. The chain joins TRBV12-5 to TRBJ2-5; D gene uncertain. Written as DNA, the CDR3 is TGTGCTTCCGGTACAGTCGAGACCCAGTACTTC. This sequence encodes CASGTVETQYF.